Listed below are T cell receptor beta chains from one sample, sequenced in a study of CD8+ T cells in alopecia areata. TCRdb keeps only in-frame clones here, not all; method: immunoSEQ multiplex PCR. The data contain some 180,000 clones, roughly 60% of them singletons. This material consisted of CD4+ T cells sorted from blood, taken at week 0. These receptor sequences come from a human donor with alopecia areata. Both conserved end residues are part of each CDR3. Each record gives: J gene, D gene, clone size, CDR3 length, V gene, CDR3 protein, CDR3 DNA. The D gene is left open where the match is weak. Clone size is not always given. Where it is, it says once, few, many or a class for expanded clones.

TRBJ2-1	NA	NA	14	TRBV2	CASSADGSYNEQFF	TGTGCCAGCAGTGCCGACGGGTCCTACAATGAGCAGTTCTTC
TRBJ2-1	NA	NA	17	TRBV27	CASSSLLRGSSYNEQFF	TGTGCCAGCAGTTCCCTTCTCCGCGGAAGCTCCTACAATGAGCAGTTCTTC
TRBJ2-1	NA	NA	12	TRBV11-3	CASSPPGNEQFF	TGTGCCAGCAGCCCCCCAGGGAATGAGCAGTTCTTC
TRBJ1-2	TRBD1	NA	14	TRBV27	CASSSNRGRDGYTF	TGTGCCAGCAGTTCAAACAGGGGACGCGATGGCTACACCTTC
TRBJ2-3	NA	NA	13	TRBV4-2	CASLGGATDTQYF	TGTGCCAGTCTAGGGGGGGCGACCGATACGCAGTATTTT
TRBJ2-7	TRBD2	NA	14	TRBV7-2	CASTPGGASYEQYF	TGTGCCAGCACTCCGGGGGGAGCCTCCTACGAGCAGTACTTC
TRBJ2-3	NA	NA	9	TRBV20-1	CSLGDTQYF	TGCAGTCTAGGGGATACGCAGTATTTT
TRBJ2-3	TRBD1	NA	16	TRBV5-1	CASSLDRVSTTDTQYF	TGCGCCAGCAGCCTCGACAGGGTGTCCACCACAGATACGCAGTATTTT
TRBJ2-3	TRBD2	NA	16	TRBV14	CASSEGLGGRSDTQYF	TGTGCCAGCAGCGAAGGACTAGGAGGCCGATCGGATACGCAGTATTTT
TRBJ1-3	TRBD1	medium-sized	17	TRBV5-6	CASSFAPGQISGNTIYF	TGTGCCAGCAGCTTCGCTCCGGGACAGATCTCTGGAAACACCATATATTTT
TRBJ1-6	NA	NA	15	TRBV9	CASSPDGRSNSPLHF	TGTGCCAGCAGCCCGGACGGGAGGAGTAATTCACCCCTCCACTTT
TRBJ2-3	NA	NA	15	TRBV15	CATSVTPGATDTQYF	TGTGCCACCAGCGTGACCCCCGGGGCCACAGATACGCAGTATTTT
TRBJ1-1	NA	NA	12	TRBV25-1	CASSHDRSEAFF	TGTGCCAGCAGTCACGACAGGTCCGAAGCTTTCTTT
TRBJ2-5	NA	NA	17	TRBV7-2	CASSTDAFRANQETQYF	TGTGCCAGCAGCACCGACGCCTTCCGGGCCAACCAAGAGACCCAGTACTTC
TRBJ1-2	NA	NA	13	TRBV14	CASSASGAYGYTF	TGTGCCAGCAGCGCAAGCGGAGCCTATGGCTACACCTTC
TRBJ2-7	NA	NA	12	TRBV6-6	CASSSGPWEQYF	TGTGCCAGCAGTAGCGGACCCTGGGAGCAGTACTTC
TRBJ2-2	NA	NA	15	TRBV30	CAWKKSSQGTGELFF	TGTGCCTGGAAAAAAAGTAGCCAGGGGACCGGGGAGCTGTTTTTT
TRBJ1-5	TRBD1	few	16	TRBV27	CASSPREDRVNQPQHF	TGTGCCAGCAGTCCCCGAGAAGACAGGGTCAATCAGCCCCAGCATTTT
TRBJ2-3	NA	few	14	TRBV6-6	CATNGQSSTDTQYF	TGTGCCACCAACGGACAGTCAAGCACAGATACGCAGTATTTT
TRBJ1-5	NA	NA	13	TRBV10-3	CATHHNDNQPQHF	TGTGCCACTCATCATAATGACAATCAGCCCCAGCATTTT
TRBJ2-5	NA	few	14	TRBV5-1	CASSLERPQETQYF	TGCGCCAGCAGCTTGGAGCGCCCTCAAGAGACCCAGTACTTC
TRBJ2-7	NA	NA	13	TRBV19	CASSAGGPYEQYF	TGTGCCAGTAGTGCCGGGGGGCCTTACGAGCAGTACTTC
TRBJ1-1	NA	NA	12	TRBV30	CAWREMNTEAFF	TGTGCCTGGAGAGAGATGAACACTGAAGCTTTCTTT
TRBJ2-1	TRBD2	NA	14	TRBV19	CASSLAGRYNEQFF	TGTGCCAGTAGCCTAGCGGGGAGATACAATGAGCAGTTCTTC
TRBJ1-5	NA	NA	13	TRBV29-1	CSVGDGINQPQHF	TGCAGCGTCGGGGACGGAATCAATCAGCCCCAGCATTTT
TRBJ2-1	NA	NA	12	TRBV7-2	CASSLKGTAQFF	TGTGCCAGCAGCTTAAAAGGGACGGCACAGTTCTTC
TRBJ2-5	NA	few	14	TRBV7-2	CASSPRPSQETQYF	TGTGCCAGCAGCCCCCGGCCCTCCCAAGAGACCCAGTACTTC
TRBJ1-1	NA	NA	14	TRBV29-1	CSAVDNRLNTEAFF	TGCAGTGCTGTGGACAACCGTTTGAACACTGAAGCTTTCTTT